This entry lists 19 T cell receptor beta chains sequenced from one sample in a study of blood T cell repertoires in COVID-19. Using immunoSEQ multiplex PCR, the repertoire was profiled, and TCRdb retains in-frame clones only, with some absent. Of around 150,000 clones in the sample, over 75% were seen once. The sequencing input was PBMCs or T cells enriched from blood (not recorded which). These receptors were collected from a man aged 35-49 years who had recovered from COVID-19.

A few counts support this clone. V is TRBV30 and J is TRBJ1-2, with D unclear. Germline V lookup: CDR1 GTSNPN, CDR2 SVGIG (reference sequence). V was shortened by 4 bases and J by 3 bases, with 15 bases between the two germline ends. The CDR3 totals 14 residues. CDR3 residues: CAWTLGGQDYGYTF. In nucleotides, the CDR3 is TGTGCCTGGACCCTTGGAGGTCAGGACTATGGCTACACCTTC.

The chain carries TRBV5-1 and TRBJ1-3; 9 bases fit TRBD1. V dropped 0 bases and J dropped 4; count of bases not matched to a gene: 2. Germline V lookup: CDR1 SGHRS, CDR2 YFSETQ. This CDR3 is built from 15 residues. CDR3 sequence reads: CASSLDGQGGNTIYF. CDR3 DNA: TGCGCCAGCAGCTTGGATGGACAGGGGGGAAACACCATATATTTT.

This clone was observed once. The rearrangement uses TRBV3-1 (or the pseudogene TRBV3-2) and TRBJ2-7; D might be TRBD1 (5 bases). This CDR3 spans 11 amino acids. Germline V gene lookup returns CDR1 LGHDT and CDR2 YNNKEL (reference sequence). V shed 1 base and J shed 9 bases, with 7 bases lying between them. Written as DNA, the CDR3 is TGTGCCAGCAGCCAAGGTCAGGGGCAGTACTTC. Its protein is CASSQGQGQYF.

The CDR3 DNA follows: TGTGCCAGCAGCGTAGGAGGAGGGGCCAACGTCCTGACTTTC. Translation: CASSVGGGANVLTF. The V and J genes are TRBV9 and TRBJ2-6; no reliable D call. V lost 0 bases and J 4 bases, leaving 5 bases between the germline ends. The CDR3 consists of 14 residues. Germline CDR1 reads SGDLS; CDR2 reads YYNGEE. Variable domain in full (rest from reference TRBV9 and TRBJ2-6): DSGVTQTPKHLITATGQRVTLRCSPRSGDLSVYWYQQSLDQGLQFLIQYYNGEERAKGNILERFSAQQFPDLHSELNLSSLELGDSALYFCASSVGGGANVLTFGAGSRLTVL.

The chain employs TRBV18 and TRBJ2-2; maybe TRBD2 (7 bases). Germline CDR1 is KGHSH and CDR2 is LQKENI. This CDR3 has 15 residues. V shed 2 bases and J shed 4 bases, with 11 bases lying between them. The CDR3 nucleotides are TGTGCCAGCTCACCAAACGGGGGGCTCACCGGGGAGCTGTTTTTT. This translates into CASSPNGGLTGELFF.

The CDR3 here is CASSRNPSGAQDTQYF. CDR3 in DNA: TGCGCCAGCAGCCGTAATCCCTCCGGAGCGCAAGATACGCAGTATTTT. V is TRBV5-1 and J is TRBJ2-3; D ambiguous. Germline CDR1 is SGHRS and CDR2 is YFSETQ. V was clipped by 4 bases and J by 5 bases, with 20 bases between them. The CDR3 has 16 residues. Looking up the rest from reference TRBV5-1 and TRBJ2-3 gives the full variable domain: KAGVTQTPRYLIKTRGQQVTLSCSPISGHRSVSWYQQTPGQGLQFLFEYFSETQRNKGNFPGRFSGRQFSNSRSEMNVSTLELGDSALYLCASSRNPSGAQDTQYFGPGTRLTVL.

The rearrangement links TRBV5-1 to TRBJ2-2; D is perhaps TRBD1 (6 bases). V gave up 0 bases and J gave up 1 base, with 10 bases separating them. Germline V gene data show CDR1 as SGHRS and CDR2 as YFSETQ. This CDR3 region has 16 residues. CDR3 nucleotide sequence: TGCGCCAGCAGCTTGGGAGTCAGGGGGAACACCGGGGAGCTGTTTTTT. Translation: CASSLGVRGNTGELFF.

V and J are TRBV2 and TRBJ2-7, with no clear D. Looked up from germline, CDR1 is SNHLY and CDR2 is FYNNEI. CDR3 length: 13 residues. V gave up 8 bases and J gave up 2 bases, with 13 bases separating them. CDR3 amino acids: CASGSGVTYEQYV. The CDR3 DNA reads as TGTGCCAGCGGGTCCGGAGTAACCTACGAGCAGTACGTC.

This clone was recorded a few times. DNA of the CDR3: TGTGCCAGCTCACGCCTTCTGGTTGGGGGGACAGAATATGAGCAGTTCTTC. Its protein product is CASSRLLVGGTEYEQFF. This chain links TRBV18 with TRBJ2-1; a weak D match, TRBD1 (7 bases). There are 17 residues in the CDR3. V was clipped by 4 bases and J by 8 bases, with 24 bases between them. CDR1 and CDR2 (germline): KGHSH, LQKENI.

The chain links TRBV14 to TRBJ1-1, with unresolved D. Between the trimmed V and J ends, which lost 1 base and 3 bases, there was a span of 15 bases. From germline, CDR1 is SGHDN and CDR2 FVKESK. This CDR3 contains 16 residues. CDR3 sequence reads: CASSQVEGFVDTEAFF. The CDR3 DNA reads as TGTGCCAGCAGCCAAGTAGAGGGTTTCGTGGACACTGAAGCTTTCTTT. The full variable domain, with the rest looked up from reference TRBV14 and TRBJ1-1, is EAGVTQFPSHSVIEKGQTVTLRCDPISGHDNLYWYRRVMGKEIKFLLHFVKESKQDESGMPNNRFLAERTGGTYSTLKVQPAELEDSGVYFCASSQVEGFVDTEAFFGQGTRLTVV.

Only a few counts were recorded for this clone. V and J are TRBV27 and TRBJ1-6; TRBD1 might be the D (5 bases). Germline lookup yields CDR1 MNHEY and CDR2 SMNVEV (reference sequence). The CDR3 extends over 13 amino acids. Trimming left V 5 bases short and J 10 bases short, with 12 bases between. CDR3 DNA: TGTGCCAGCAGTCAGGCAGGGCGGTCACCCCTCCACTTT. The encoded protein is CASSQAGRSPLHF.

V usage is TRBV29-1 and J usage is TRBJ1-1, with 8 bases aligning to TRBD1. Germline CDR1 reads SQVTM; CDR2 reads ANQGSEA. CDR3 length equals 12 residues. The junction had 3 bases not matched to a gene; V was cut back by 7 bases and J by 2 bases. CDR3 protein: CSGQGTNTEAFF. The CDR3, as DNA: TGCAGCGGACAGGGGACCAACACTGAAGCTTTCTTT.

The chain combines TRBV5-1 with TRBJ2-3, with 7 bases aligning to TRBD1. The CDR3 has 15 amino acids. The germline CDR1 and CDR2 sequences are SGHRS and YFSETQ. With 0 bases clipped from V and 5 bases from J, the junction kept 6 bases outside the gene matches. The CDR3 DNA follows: TGCGCCAGCAGCTTGGACAGGGGTGGTAGAGATACGCAGTATTTT. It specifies CASSLDRGGRDTQYF.

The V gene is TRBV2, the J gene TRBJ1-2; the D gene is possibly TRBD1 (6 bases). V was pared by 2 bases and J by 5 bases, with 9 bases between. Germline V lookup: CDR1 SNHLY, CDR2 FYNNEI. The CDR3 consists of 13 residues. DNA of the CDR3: TGTGCCAGCAGTGAAACAGGGAATTATGGCTACACCTTC. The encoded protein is CASSETGNYGYTF.

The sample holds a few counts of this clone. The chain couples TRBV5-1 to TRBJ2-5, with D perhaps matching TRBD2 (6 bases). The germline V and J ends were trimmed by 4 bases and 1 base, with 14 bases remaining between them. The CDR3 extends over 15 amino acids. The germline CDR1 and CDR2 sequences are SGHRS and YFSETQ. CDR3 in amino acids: CASSNGGSGQETQYF. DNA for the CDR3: TGCGCCAGCAGCAACGGGGGATCTGGCCAAGAGACCCAGTACTTC.

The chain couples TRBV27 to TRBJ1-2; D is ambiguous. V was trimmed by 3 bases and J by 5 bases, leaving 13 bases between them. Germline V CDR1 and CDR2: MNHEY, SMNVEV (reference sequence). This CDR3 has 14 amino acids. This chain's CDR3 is CASSLVSAGYGYTF. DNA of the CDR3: TGTGCCAGCAGTTTGGTTTCTGCCGGGTATGGCTACACCTTC.

CDR3 residues: CATSTSGGPGNEQFF. DNA for the CDR3: TGTGCCACCAGCACGTCGGGGGGGCCGGGAAATGAGCAGTTCTTC. The V gene is TRBV15, the J gene TRBJ2-1, with 8 bases identical to TRBD2. V lost 4 bases and J lost 7; bases outside the gene matches: 9. This CDR3 spans 15 amino acids. The germline V gene has CDR1 LNHNV and CDR2 YYDKDF (reference sequence).

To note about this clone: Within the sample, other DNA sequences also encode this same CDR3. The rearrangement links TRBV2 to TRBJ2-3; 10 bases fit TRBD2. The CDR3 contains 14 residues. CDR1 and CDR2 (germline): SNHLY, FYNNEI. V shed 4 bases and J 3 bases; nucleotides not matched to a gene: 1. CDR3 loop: CASSGGLATDTQYF. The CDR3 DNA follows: TGTGCCAGCAGTGGGGGACTAGCGACAGATACGCAGTATTTT.

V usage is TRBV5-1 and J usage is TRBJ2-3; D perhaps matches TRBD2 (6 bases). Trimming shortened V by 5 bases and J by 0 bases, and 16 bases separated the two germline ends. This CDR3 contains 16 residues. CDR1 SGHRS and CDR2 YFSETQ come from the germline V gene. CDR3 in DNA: TGCGCCAGCAGTTCGAACCCGGGACTTAGCACAGATACGCAGTATTTT. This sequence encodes CASSSNPGLSTDTQYF.